This is a list of T cell receptor beta chains from one sample in a study of post-analysis software for immune sequencing data. TCRdb independently ran MiXCR on the PCR reads; one entry per CDR3 protein. This table holds hundreds of thousands of distinct CDR3 sequences, around 27% found once. The sequenced sample was blood. These receptors all stem from a girl between 5 and 17 years old with multiple sclerosis. CDR3s include the opening cysteine and the closing phenylalanine or tryptophan. The D gene is left open where the match is weak. Clone size is stated in some rows and not others, as once, few, many or a class when expanded.

TRBJ2-5	NA	NA	TRBV20-1	CSASRTHKETQYF	TGCAGTGCTAGCAGGACACATAAAGAGACCCAGTACTTC
TRBJ2-7	NA	many	TRBV20-1	CSARDPPLYEQYF	TGCAGTGCTAGAGACCCTCCCCTCTACGAGCAGTACTTC
TRBJ2-5	NA	few	TRBV5-1	CASSLGSGYQETQYF	TGCGCCAGCAGCTTGGGCTCAGGTTACCAAGAGACCCAGTACTTC
TRBJ2-5	NA	few	TRBV3-1	CASSQGLGYQETQYF	TGTGCCAGCAGCCAAGGATTGGGGTACCAAGAGACCCAGTACTTC
TRBJ1-5	NA	few	TRBV6-5	CASSRSHSNQPQHF	TGTGCCAGCAGTCGCAGCCATAGCAATCAGCCCCAGCATTTT
TRBJ2-1	NA	few	TRBV6-2/TRBV6-3	CASSSTLALKFF	TGTGCCAGCAGCTCGACACTAGCCCTGAAGTTCTTC
TRBJ2-7	TRBD2	NA	TRBV9	CASSPRPGLAGTEQYF	TGTGCCAGCAGCCCGCGACCGGGACTAGCGGGAACCGAGCAGTACTTC
TRBJ2-3	NA	NA	TRBV5-1	CASRPSPRDTQYF	TGCGCCAGCAGACCGAGCCCAAGAGATACGCAGTATTTT
TRBJ2-3	NA	few	TRBV20-1	CSASPYGLSTDTQYF	TGCAGTGCTAGTCCGTACGGGTTAAGCACAGATACGCAGTATTTT
TRBJ2-7	NA	NA	TRBV27	CASSRTSGFYEQYF	TGTGCCAGCAGCCGGACATCTGGGTTCTACGAGCAGTACTTC
TRBJ1-5	NA	NA	TRBV7-9	CASRNDGSNQPQHF	TGTGCCAGCAGAAACGACGGTAGCAATCAGCCCCAGCATTTT
TRBJ2-5	NA	once	TRBV28	CASTLTGNQETQYF	TGTGCCAGCACCCTAACAGGGAACCAAGAGACCCAGTACTTC
TRBJ1-1	NA	few	TRBV5-1	CASSLKAGEGTEAFF	TGCGCCAGCAGCTTGAAGGCAGGGGAGGGTACTGAAGCTTTCTTT
TRBJ1-4	TRBD1	NA	TRBV29-1	CSAGDREEKLFF	TGCAGCGCAGGGGACAGGGAGGAAAAACTGTTTTTT
TRBJ2-7	NA	NA	TRBV12-3/TRBV12-4	CASSPLTGYSYEQYF	TGTGCCAGCAGTCCCCTGACAGGATACTCCTACGAGCAGTACTTC
TRBJ2-3	NA	once	TRBV20-1	CSARELFTALTDTQYF	TGCAGTGCTAGAGAGTTGTTTACGGCCCTAACAGATACGCAGTATTTT
TRBJ1-4	TRBD1	NA	TRBV29-1	CSGGTGTNEKLFF	TGCAGCGGCGGGACAGGGACTAATGAAAAACTGTTTTTT
TRBJ2-3	TRBD1	NA	TRBV27	CASFRDRTSGTQYF	TGTGCCAGCTTCCGGGACAGGACTTCAGGCACGCAGTATTTT
TRBJ1-6	NA	few	TRBV5-1	CASSLVSEDPAFSPLHF	TGCGCCAGCAGCTTGGTTTCGGAGGACCCCGCTTTTTCACCCCTCCACTTT
TRBJ1-1	NA	many	TRBV20-1	CSARGLRDTEAFF	TGCAGTGCTAGGGGATTACGGGACACTGAAGCTTTCTTT
TRBJ2-3	NA	NA	TRBV4-1	CASSQGILLALSTDTQYF	TGCGCCAGCAGCCAAGGAATTCTTCTAGCCCTCAGCACAGATACGCAGTATTTT
TRBJ1-1	NA	few	TRBV29-1	CSAQTGENTEAFF	TGCAGCGCGCAGACAGGAGAGAACACTGAAGCTTTCTTT
TRBJ2-5	TRBD2	few	TRBV11-2	CASSSGTSPLQETQYF	TGTGCCAGCAGCTCCGGGACTAGCCCACTCCAAGAGACCCAGTACTTC
TRBJ1-4	NA	NA	TRBV4-1	CASSQMGVNEKLFF	TGCGCCAGCAGCCAAATGGGAGTAAATGAAAAACTGTTTTTT
TRBJ2-7	TRBD1	NA	TRBV20-1	CSAKTGPYEQYF	TGCAGTGCTAAGACAGGGCCGTACGAGCAGTACTTC
TRBJ1-5	NA	NA	TRBV12-3/TRBV12-4	CASSLSSQPQHF	TGTGCCAGCAGTTTATCTTCGCAGCCCCAGCATTTT
TRBJ1-2	NA	NA	TRBV7-2	CASSFAGQNYGYTF	TGTGCCAGCAGTTTCGCGGGCCAGAACTATGGCTACACCTTC
TRBJ2-5	NA	NA	TRBV2	CASREEAGETQYF	TGTGCCAGCAGAGAAGAAGCCGGAGAGACCCAGTACTTC
TRBJ2-1	NA	few	TRBV5-1	CASSLEEQIRNEQFF	TGCGCCAGCAGCTTGGAAGAACAAATTCGCAATGAGCAGTTCTTC
TRBJ2-7	TRBD1	NA	TRBV7-8	CASSYEQGHEQYF	TGTGCCAGCAGCTACGAACAGGGGCATGAGCAGTACTTC
TRBJ1-5	NA	once	TRBV6-5	CASSSGRNNQPLHF	TGTGCCAGCAGTTCAGGGCGCAACAATCAGCCCCTGCATTTT
TRBJ2-3	NA	few	TRBV7-2	CASSLAGAHVDTQYF	TGTGCCAGCAGCTTAGCTGGGGCACATGTCGATACGCAGTATTTT